This entry lists 26 T cell receptor beta chains sequenced from one sample in a study of cytomegalovirus exposure and HLA in healthy donors. PCR primers comprised 60 Vbeta and 13 Jbeta primers. The data were produced by immunoSEQ multiplex PCR, yet TCRdb's version contains in-frame clones alone and is incomplete. The table lists about 80,000 clones, approximately 65% of them singletons. Sequencing input: PBMCs. The source of these receptors is a male donor in good health and CMV-seropositive.

The chain has TRBV5-1 and TRBJ2-1; 13 bases match TRBD2. The ends lost 4 bases at V and 8 bases at J; junction bases unmatched: 6. Germline values: CDR1 SGHRS, CDR2 YFSETQ. This CDR3 comprises 15 residues. CDR3 residues: CASSIGLAGEHEQFF. Here the CDR3 DNA reads TGCGCCAGCAGCATAGGACTAGCGGGAGAACATGAGCAGTTCTTC. The complete variable domain, with remaining parts taken from reference TRBV5-1 and TRBJ2-1, reads KAGVTQTPRYLIKTRGQQVTLSCSPISGHRSVSWYQQTPGQGLQFLFEYFSETQRNKGNFPGRFSGRQFSNSRSEMNVSTLELGDSALYLCASSIGLAGEHEQFFGPGTRLTVL.

This clone was seen a single time. The gene calls are TRBV4-1 and TRBJ2-1; 16 bases are a match to TRBD2. The germline V gene has CDR1 MGHRA and CDR2 YSYEKL. This CDR3 region has 18 residues. The J segment lost 5 bases and the V segment lost 4 bases, leaving 8 bases of the junction unmatched. CDR3 amino acids: CASSLGTSGRASHNEQFF. In DNA, the CDR3 is TGCGCCAGCAGCCTTGGGACTAGCGGGAGGGCCAGTCACAATGAGCAGTTCTTC.

The J gene is TRBJ1-3, the V gene TRBV7-9; D is unclear. CDR3 length: 15 amino acids. V dropped 1 base and J dropped 4 bases, with 11 bases sitting between them. CDR1 SEHNR and CDR2 FQNEAQ come from the germline V gene (reference sequence). CDR3 nucleotides: TGTGCCAGCAGCTTAGATAGAGGTATCGGAAACACCATATATTTT. Its protein product is CASSLDRGIGNTIYF.

The chain links TRBV10-3 to TRBJ1-1, with D perhaps TRBD1 (5 bases). Germline assignment: CDR1 ENHRY and CDR2 SYGVKD. V was trimmed by 4 bases and J by 1 base, leaving 7 bases between them. The CDR3 sequence is 13 residues long. CDR3 sequence: CAISVQENTEAFF. CDR3 coding DNA: TGTGCCATCAGTGTACAGGAGAACACTGAAGCTTTCTTT.

The V gene is TRBV11-2, the J gene TRBJ1-2; 7 nucleotides match TRBD1. Germline CDR1 and CDR2: SGHAT and FQNNGV. V lost 2 bases, J lost 12 bases, and 9 bases stayed unmatched. The CDR3 totals 13 residues. CDR3 residues: CASSLPTGLQNTF. CDR3 in DNA: TGTGCCAGCAGCTTACCGACAGGGCTGCAAAACACCTTC.

The V gene is TRBV5-8, the J gene TRBJ1-5; D is perhaps TRBD1 (6 bases). The V end was cut by 0 bases, the J end by 2 bases, with 15 bases between. CDR1 is SGHTS, CDR2 YDEGEE, per germline. This CDR3 contains 17 residues. The CDR3 spells CASSLGDILGGNQPQHF. The CDR3 coding sequence is TGTGCCAGCAGCTTGGGGGACATTCTCGGGGGCAATCAGCCCCAGCATTTT.

The V and J genes are TRBV5-6 and TRBJ2-3; 7 bases line up with TRBD2. CDR3 length: 15 amino acids. Germline CDR1 reads SGHDT; CDR2 reads YYEEEE. After removal of 7 bases from V and 2 bases from J, the junction contained 10 bases not matched to a gene. CDR3 sequence (DNA): TGTGCCAGCGACGCTAGCGGACCTTCCACAGATACGCAGTATTTT. This codes for CASDASGPSTDTQYF.

The V and J genes are TRBV29-1 and TRBJ2-7; perhaps TRBD2 as D (6 bases). Germline CDR1 SQVTM, CDR2 ANQGSEA. This CDR3 region has 14 residues. V lost 7 bases to trimming and J lost 9 bases, with 25 bases between them. Here the CDR3 DNA reads TGCAGCGCCTCCCAGGAGGGCTTACGATTTGGGCAGTACTTC. Translation: CSASQEGLRFGQYF.

V and J are TRBV5-4 and TRBJ2-7, with 8 bases matching TRBD1. This CDR3 is built from 13 residues. The trim removed 4 bases at V and 4 bases at J, leaving 4 bases unmatched. CDR1 and CDR2 from the germline V gene are SGHNT and YYREEE (reference sequence). In DNA form, the CDR3 reads TGTGCCAGCAGCCTCAGGGGGCGGTACGAGCAGTACTTC. This translates into CASSLRGRYEQYF.

V is TRBV27 and J is TRBJ2-1, with 9 bases matching TRBD2. V was clipped by 4 bases and J by 7 bases; unmatched bases: 8. From germline, CDR1 is MNHEY and CDR2 SMNVEV (reference sequence). The CDR3 has 15 residues. The DNA of the CDR3 is TGTGCCAGCAGTTGGGGCGGGAGGGCGAGGAATGAGCAGTTCTTC. Protein sequence: CASSWGGRARNEQFF.

The CDR3 nucleotides read TGTGCCAGTGGACAGACCTACGAGCAGTACTTC. Its protein is CASGQTYEQYF. The chain employs TRBV6-5 and TRBJ2-5, with a possible D match to TRBD1 (6 bases). The J call could be wrong; TRBJ2-7 is a better fit for the DNA end. Germline CDR1 MNHEY, CDR2 SVGAGI. This CDR3 is 11 amino acids long.

The chain recombines TRBV7-8 with TRBJ2-3; 15 bases align to TRBD2. There are 16 residues in the CDR3. The V gene's germline CDR1 is SGHVS and CDR2 FQNEAQ. V lost 5 bases to trimming and J lost 5 bases; unmatched junction nucleotides: 5. CDR3 sequence reads: CASSIGLAGGGDTQYF. As DNA, the CDR3 is TGTGCCAGCAGCATCGGACTAGCGGGGGGGGGAGATACGCAGTATTTT.

For the CDR3, the DNA is TGTGCCAGCAGCTCGACAGGGGCGGGTGGCTACACCTTC. This encodes CASSSTGAGGYTF. The chain recombines TRBV7-9 with TRBJ1-2, with 8 bases aligning to TRBD1. The CDR3 is made up of 13 amino acids. Germline lookup yields CDR1 SEHNR and CDR2 FQNEAQ (reference sequence). The V and J ends lost 4 bases and 7 bases, in that order; junction bases with no gene match: 5.

V usage is TRBV5-6 and J usage is TRBJ1-6; no clear D. From germline, CDR1 is SGHDT and CDR2 YYEEEE. This CDR3 has 12 amino acids. The V end lost 4 bases, the J end lost 9 bases, and 8 bases lay between the germline ends. The CDR3 sequence is CASSLSASPLHF. In DNA, the CDR3 is TGTGCCAGCAGCCTATCCGCTTCACCCCTCCACTTT.

The DNA of the CDR3 is TGCGCCAGCACCCGAACAGGGGAAGAGACCCAGTACTTC. It translates to CASTRTGEETQYF. The V call is TRBV5-1, the J call TRBJ2-5, with 7 positions matching TRBD1. Per the germline V gene, CDR1 is SGHRS and CDR2 is YFSETQ. The CDR3 length is 13 residues. The V and J ends lost 6 bases and 3 bases, in that order; junction bases with no gene match: 5. The complete variable domain, with remaining parts taken from reference TRBV5-1 and TRBJ2-5, reads KAGVTQTPRYLIKTRGQQVTLSCSPISGHRSVSWYQQTPGQGLQFLFEYFSETQRNKGNFPGRFSGRQFSNSRSEMNVSTLELGDSALYLCASTRTGEETQYFGPGTRLLVL.

V and J are TRBV29-1 and TRBJ2-3, with D tentatively TRBD2 (6 bases). The V gene's germline CDR1 is SQVTM and CDR2 ANQGSEA. The CDR3 runs 16 residues. The V gene lost 1 base and the J gene lost 3 bases, with 17 bases spanning the gap. In nucleotides, the CDR3 is TGCAGCGTTGAAGGCCTCAGCGGCGGAGGGACAGATACGCAGTATTTT. This encodes CSVEGLSGGGTDTQYF.

Note on this clone: Other DNA sequences in this specimen translate into the identical CDR3. The chain is built from TRBV28 and TRBJ1-2; D possibly corresponds to TRBD1 (6 bases). Germline V gene sequence: CDR1 MDHEN, CDR2 SYDVKM. The CDR3 totals 12 residues. The V and J ends lost 6 bases and 8 bases respectively, with 13 bases between them. The CDR3 loop reads CASSLLGGGYTF. The CDR3 DNA sequence: TGTGCCAGCAGCCTGCTAGGGGGAGGCTACACCTTC.

This clone was found a few times. The V gene is TRBV6-1, the J gene TRBJ1-2; tentative D call: TRBD1 (6 bases). The CDR3 runs to 14 residues. CDR1 is MNHNS and CDR2 is SASEGT in the germline V gene. With 3 bases removed from V and 2 bases from J, the gap between germline ends came to 10 bases. This chain's CDR3 is CASSELDSNYGYTF. Here the CDR3 DNA reads TGTGCCAGCAGTGAGCTGGACAGCAACTATGGCTACACCTTC.

This clone showed up just once. This chain uses TRBV14 with TRBJ1-2; 8 bases are shared with TRBD1. The V gene's germline CDR1 is SGHDN and CDR2 FVKESK. Trimming took 0 bases from V and 4 from J; bases not matched to a gene: 10. This CDR3 is built from 17 residues. This CDR3 is CASSQDLRTGLSYGYTF. As DNA, the CDR3 is TGTGCCAGCAGCCAAGATCTCCGGACAGGGCTGTCCTATGGCTACACCTTC.

V gene TRBV5-4 combines with J gene TRBJ2-1, with 11 bases lining up with TRBD2. The CDR3 covers 15 residues. Looked up from germline, CDR1 is SGHNT and CDR2 is YYREEE (reference sequence). The V gene end was trimmed by 2 bases and the J gene end by 6 bases; junction bases not matched to a gene: 4. The CDR3 DNA reads TGTGCCAGCAGCTTTGGACTAGCGGGTGGCAATGAGCAGTTCTTC. Protein sequence: CASSFGLAGGNEQFF.

This clone was observed a few times. The chain uses TRBV6-5 and TRBJ2-4; 8 bases are shared with TRBD2. V gave up 0 bases and J gave up 8 bases; unmatched junction bases: 6. The CDR3 covers 15 residues. Per germline, CDR1 MNHEY and CDR2 SVGAGI. The CDR3 is CASSYSAGERDIQYF. CDR3 nucleotides: TGTGCCAGCAGTTACTCAGCGGGAGAGCGTGACATTCAGTACTTC.

This clone was observed a handful of times. The chain employs TRBV5-5 and TRBJ2-1, with 10 bases that match TRBD2. This CDR3 has 17 amino acids. CDR1 SGHKS and CDR2 YYEKEE come from the germline V gene (reference sequence). V shed 0 bases, J shed 6 bases, and the junction held 9 bases outside the gene matches. In DNA, the CDR3 is TGTGCCAGCAGCTTGGCCGGGAGGACTAGCGGACCCAATGAGCAGTTCTTC. As protein: CASSLAGRTSGPNEQFF.

This clone has more than one count but fewer than ten. The gene calls are TRBV11-2 and TRBJ2-4; 8 bases are a match to TRBD2. Germline trimming cut 4 bases from V and 14 bases from J; bases unmatched to any gene: 10. The CDR3 runs to 13 residues. The germline gives CDR1 SGHAT, CDR2 FQNNGV. The DNA of the CDR3 is TGTGCCAGCAGCTCGCTACGGGGACTAGGGAAGTACTTC. This sequence encodes CASSSLRGLGKYF.

The genes are TRBV7-9 and TRBJ1-2; D call uncertain. Trimming shortened V by 2 bases and J by 4 bases, and 8 bases separated the two germline ends. This CDR3 spans 13 amino acids. Germline V lookup: CDR1 SEHNR, CDR2 FQNEAQ (reference sequence). The chain's CDR3 is CASSLPVIYGYTF. Written as DNA, the CDR3 is TGTGCCAGCAGCTTACCCGTTATCTATGGCTACACCTTC.

This clone was counted a single time. This chain links TRBV14 with TRBJ2-7, with 8 bases fitting TRBD2. Germline assignment: CDR1 SGHDN and CDR2 FVKESK. The CDR3 totals 15 residues. Trimming at V came to 1 base and at J to 3 bases, leaving 5 bases not matched to a gene. The CDR3 region has the DNA TGTGCCAGCAGCCAAGGCCCGGGACTAGTCTACGAGCAGTACTTC. This translates into CASSQGPGLVYEQYF.

This clone has only a few counts. The V and J genes are TRBV6-5 and TRBJ2-1; no clear D. Trimming stripped 2 bases from V and 3 bases from J, with 8 bases between. Germline assignment: CDR1 MNHEY and CDR2 SVGAGI. The CDR3 has 14 amino acids. CDR3 loop: CASSYGGIYNEQFF. The CDR3 region has the DNA TGTGCCAGCAGTTACGGCGGAATCTACAATGAGCAGTTCTTC.